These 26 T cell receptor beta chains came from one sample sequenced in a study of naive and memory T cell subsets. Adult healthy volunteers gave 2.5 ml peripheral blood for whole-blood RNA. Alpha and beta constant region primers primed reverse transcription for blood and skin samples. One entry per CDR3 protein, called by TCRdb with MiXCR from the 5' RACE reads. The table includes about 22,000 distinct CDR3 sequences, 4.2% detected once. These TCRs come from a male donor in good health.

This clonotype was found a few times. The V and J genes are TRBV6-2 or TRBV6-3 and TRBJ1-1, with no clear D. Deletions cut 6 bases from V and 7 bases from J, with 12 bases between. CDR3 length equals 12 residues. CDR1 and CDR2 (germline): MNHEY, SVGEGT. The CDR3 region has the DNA TGTGCCAGCAGCGGTAGAGCGAATGAAGCTTTCTTT. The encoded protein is CASSGRANEAFF.

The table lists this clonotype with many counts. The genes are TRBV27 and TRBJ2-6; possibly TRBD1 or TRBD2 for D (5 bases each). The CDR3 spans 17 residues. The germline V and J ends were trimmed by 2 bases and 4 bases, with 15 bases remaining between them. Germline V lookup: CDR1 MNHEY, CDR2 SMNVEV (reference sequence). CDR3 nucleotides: TGTGCCAGCAGTTTAACGCGTTGGGGACCCGGGGCCAACGTCCTGACTTTC. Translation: CASSLTRWGPGANVLTF.

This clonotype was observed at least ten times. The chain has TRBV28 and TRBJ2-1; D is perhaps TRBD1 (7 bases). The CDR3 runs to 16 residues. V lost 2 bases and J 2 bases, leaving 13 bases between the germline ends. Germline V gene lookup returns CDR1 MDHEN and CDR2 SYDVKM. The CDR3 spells CASSLETGTPYNEQFF. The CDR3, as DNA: TGTGCCAGCAGTTTAGAGACAGGGACTCCCTACAATGAGCAGTTCTTC.

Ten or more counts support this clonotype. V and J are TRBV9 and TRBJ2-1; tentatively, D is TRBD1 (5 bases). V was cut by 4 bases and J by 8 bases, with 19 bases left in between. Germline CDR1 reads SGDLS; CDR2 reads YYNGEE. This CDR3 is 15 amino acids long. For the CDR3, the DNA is TGTGCCAGCAGCCCTCTTTCAGGGATTGGGGATGAGCAGTTCTTC. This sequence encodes CASSPLSGIGDEQFF.

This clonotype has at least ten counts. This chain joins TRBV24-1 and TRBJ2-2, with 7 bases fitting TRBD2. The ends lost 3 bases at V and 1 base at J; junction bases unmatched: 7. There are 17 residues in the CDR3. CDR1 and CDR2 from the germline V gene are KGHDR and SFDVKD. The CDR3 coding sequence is TGTGCCACCAGTGATCCGCGGTCTAGCGGGAACACCGGGGAGCTGTTTTTT. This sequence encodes CATSDPRSSGNTGELFF.

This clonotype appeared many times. The CDR3 DNA reads as TGTGCCAGCAGCTATGACGGGACAATTAAAGAGACCCAGTACTTC. The encoded protein is CASSYDGTIKETQYF. This sequence joins TRBV5-4 and TRBJ2-5; D might be TRBD1 (6 bases). V was cut by 3 bases and J by 3 bases, with 15 bases left in between. CDR3 length: 15 amino acids. Germline CDR1 reads SGHNT; CDR2 reads YYREEE (reference sequence).

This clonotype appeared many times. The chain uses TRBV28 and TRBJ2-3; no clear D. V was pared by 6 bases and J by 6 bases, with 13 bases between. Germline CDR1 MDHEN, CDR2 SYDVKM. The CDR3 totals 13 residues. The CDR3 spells CASSTRPTDTQYF. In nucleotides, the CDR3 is TGTGCCAGCAGCACACGACCAACTGATACGCAGTATTTT.

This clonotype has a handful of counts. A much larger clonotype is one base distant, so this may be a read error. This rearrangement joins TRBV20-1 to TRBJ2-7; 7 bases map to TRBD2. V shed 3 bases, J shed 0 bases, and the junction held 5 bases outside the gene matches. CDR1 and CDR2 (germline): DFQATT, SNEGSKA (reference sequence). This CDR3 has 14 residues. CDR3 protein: CSARRTSRSYEQYF. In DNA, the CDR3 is TGCAGTGCTAGGAGGACTAGTCGCTCCTACGAGCAGTACTTC.

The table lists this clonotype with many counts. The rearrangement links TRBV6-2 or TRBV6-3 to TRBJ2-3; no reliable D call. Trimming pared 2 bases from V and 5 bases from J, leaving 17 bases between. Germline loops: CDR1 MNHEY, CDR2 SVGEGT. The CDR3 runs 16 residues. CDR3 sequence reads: CASSYQAQTDGDTQYF. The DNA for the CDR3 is TGTGCCAGCAGTTACCAAGCGCAGACGGACGGAGATACGCAGTATTTT.

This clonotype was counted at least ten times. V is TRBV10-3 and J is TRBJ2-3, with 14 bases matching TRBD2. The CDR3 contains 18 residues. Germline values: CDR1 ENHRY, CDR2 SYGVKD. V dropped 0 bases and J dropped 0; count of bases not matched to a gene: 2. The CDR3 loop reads CAISESGTSGGSTDTQYF. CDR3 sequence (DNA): TGTGCCATCAGTGAGTCAGGGACTAGCGGGGGAAGCACAGATACGCAGTATTTT.

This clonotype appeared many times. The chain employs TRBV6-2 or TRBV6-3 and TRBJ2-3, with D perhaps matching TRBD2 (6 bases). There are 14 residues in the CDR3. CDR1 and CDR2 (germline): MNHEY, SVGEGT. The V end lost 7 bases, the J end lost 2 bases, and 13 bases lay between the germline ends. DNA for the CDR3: TGTGCCAGCAATAACCGGGACTTCACAGATACGCAGTATTTT. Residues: CASNNRDFTDTQYF.

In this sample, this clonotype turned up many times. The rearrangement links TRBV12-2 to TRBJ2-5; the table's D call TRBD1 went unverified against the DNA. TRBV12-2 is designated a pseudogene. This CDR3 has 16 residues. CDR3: CASRSPCRTEQETQYF. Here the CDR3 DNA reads TGTGCAAGTCGCTCCCCCTGTCGGACAGAACAAGAGACCCAGTACTTC.

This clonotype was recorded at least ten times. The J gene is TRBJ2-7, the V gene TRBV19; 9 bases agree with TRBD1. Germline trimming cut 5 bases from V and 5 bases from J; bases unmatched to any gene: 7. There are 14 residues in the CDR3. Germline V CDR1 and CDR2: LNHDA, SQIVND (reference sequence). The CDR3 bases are TGTGCCAGTAGTCCGGGGACAGGGCTCGACGAGCAGTACTTC. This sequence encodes CASSPGTGLDEQYF.

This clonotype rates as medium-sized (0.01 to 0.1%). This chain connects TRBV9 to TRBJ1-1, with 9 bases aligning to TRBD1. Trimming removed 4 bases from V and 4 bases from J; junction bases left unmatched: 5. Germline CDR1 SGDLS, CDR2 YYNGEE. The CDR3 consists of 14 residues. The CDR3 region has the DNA TGTGCCAGCAGCCTCAGACAGGGGGGCACTGAAGCTTTCTTT. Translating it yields CASSLRQGGTEAFF.

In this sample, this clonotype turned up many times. CDR3 sequence: CASSFITVYSNQPQHF. CDR3 nucleotides: TGTGCCAGCAGTTTTATCACAGTTTATAGCAATCAGCCCCAGCATTTT. The J gene is TRBJ1-5, the V gene TRBV28; D unresolved. Germline CDR1 is MDHEN and CDR2 is SYDVKM. Trimming removed 3 bases from V and 0 bases from J, with 12 bases in between. The CDR3 contains 16 residues.

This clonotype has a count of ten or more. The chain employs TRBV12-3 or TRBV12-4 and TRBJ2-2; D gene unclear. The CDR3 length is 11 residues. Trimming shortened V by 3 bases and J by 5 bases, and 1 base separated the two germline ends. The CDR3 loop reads CASSFTGELFF. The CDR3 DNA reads TGTGCCAGCAGTTTTACCGGGGAGCTGTTTTTT.

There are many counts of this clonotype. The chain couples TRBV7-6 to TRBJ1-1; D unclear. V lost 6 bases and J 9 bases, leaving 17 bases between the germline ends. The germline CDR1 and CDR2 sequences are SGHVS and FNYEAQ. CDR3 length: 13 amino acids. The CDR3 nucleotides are TGTGCCAGCAGTGATAGCCCTAGTACTAAAGCTTTCTTT. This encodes CASSDSPSTKAFF.

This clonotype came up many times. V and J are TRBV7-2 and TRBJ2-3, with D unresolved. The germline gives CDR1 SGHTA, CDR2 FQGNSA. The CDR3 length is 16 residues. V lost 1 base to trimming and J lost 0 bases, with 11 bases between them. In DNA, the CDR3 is TGTGCCAGCAGCTTAGGGATCGGGCCTAGCACAGATACGCAGTATTTT. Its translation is CASSLGIGPSTDTQYF.

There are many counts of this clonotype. The CDR3, as DNA: TGTGCCACCAGTGGACCACGAGGGAACATTCAGTACTTC. It translates to CATSGPRGNIQYF. The chain recombines TRBV24-1 with TRBJ2-4, with D possibly being TRBD2 (5 bases). With 5 bases removed from V and 7 bases from J, the gap between germline ends came to 11 bases. The CDR3 loop spans 13 amino acids. CDR1 is KGHDR and CDR2 is SFDVKD in the germline V gene.

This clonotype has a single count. The chain's CDR3 is CATSRWAGTEAFF. The CDR3 region has the DNA TGTGCCACCAGCAGATGGGCGGGAACTGAAGCTTTCTTT. V usage is TRBV15 and J usage is TRBJ1-1; no clear D gene. This CDR3 comprises 13 residues. Germline CDR1 reads LNHNV; CDR2 reads YYDKDF (reference sequence). With 2 bases removed from V and 5 bases from J, the gap between germline ends came to 9 bases.

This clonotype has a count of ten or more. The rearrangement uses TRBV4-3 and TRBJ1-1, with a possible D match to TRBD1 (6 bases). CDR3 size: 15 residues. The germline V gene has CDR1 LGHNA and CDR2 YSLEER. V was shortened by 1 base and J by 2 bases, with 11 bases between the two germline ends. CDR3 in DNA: TGCGCCAGCAGCCAAGGCAGGACAGTAAACACTGAAGCTTTCTTT. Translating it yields CASSQGRTVNTEAFF.

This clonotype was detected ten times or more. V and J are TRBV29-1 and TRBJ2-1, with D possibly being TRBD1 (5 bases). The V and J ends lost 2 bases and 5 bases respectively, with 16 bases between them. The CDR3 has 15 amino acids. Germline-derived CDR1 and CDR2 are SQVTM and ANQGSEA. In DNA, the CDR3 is TGCAGCGTTGAATCAATAATGGGGCTCGACAATGAGCAGTTCTTC. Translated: CSVESIMGLDNEQFF.

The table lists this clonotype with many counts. In DNA form, the CDR3 reads TGCAGCACCGGGACAGGGAACACTGAAGCTTTCTTT. Protein sequence: CSTGTGNTEAFF. The chain carries TRBV29-1 and TRBJ1-1, with 8 bases identical to TRBD1. The junction had 3 bases not matched to a gene; V was cut back by 8 bases and J by 1 base. Germline values: CDR1 SQVTM, CDR2 ANQGSEA. The CDR3 loop spans 12 amino acids.

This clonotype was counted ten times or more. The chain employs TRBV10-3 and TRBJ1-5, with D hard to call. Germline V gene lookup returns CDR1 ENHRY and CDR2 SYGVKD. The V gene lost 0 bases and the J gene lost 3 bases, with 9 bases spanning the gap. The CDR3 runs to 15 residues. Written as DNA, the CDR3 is TGTGCCATCAGTGAGTCAGTCCAGCCCAATCAGCCCCAGCATTTT. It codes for CAISESVQPNQPQHF.

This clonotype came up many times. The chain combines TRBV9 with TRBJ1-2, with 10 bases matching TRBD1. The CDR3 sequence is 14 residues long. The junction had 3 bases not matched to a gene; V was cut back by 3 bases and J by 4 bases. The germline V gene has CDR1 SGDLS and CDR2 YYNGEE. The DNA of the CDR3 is TGTGCCAGCAGCGGGGGACAGGGGATCTATGGCTACACCTTC. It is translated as CASSGGQGIYGYTF.

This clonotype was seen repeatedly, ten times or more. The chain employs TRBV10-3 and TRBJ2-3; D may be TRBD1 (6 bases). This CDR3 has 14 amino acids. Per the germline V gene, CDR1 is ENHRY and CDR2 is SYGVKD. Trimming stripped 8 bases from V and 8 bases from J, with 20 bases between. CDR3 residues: CAIGGGGPPATQYF. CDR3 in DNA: TGTGCCATCGGGGGCGGTGGGCCCCCTGCTACGCAGTATTTT.